Many counts were recorded for the clone carrying this TCR beta chain. This specimen comes from a study of neurological immune-mediated disorders. The cDNA was generated through 5'RACE incorporating 10-nucleotide random UMIs. TCRdb re-analysed the 5' RACE reads in MiXCR, keeping a single row per CDR3 protein. The table has roughly 89,000 distinct CDR3 sequences, about 2.5% seen once. PBMCs numbering 2 million and stored at -80 C yielded the unsorted libraries. The sequencing sample was made of PBMCs. This sequence was found in a woman under 40 with multiple sclerosis.

CDR3 DNA: TGTGCCAGTTGGGGGACAGTGTTGAACACTGAAGCTTTCTTT. Translated, it gives CASWGTVLNTEAFF. The gene calls are TRBV6-2 or TRBV6-3 and TRBJ1-1, with 7 bases identical to TRBD1. The CDR3 runs to 14 residues. V was clipped by 9 bases and J by 0 bases; unmatched bases: 7. Germline CDR1 is MNHEY and CDR2 is SVGEGT.